This TCR beta chain was found in a study of blood T cell repertoires in COVID-19. In the study overall: Sites across the United States, Italy and Spain contributed samples from acute and convalescent COVID-19.

Libraries were prepared by immunoSEQ multiplex PCR; TCRdb keeps only in-frame clonotypes and omits some of them. The table includes under 450,000 clones, approximately 89% detected once. The CDR3 totals 18 residues. The germline gives CDR1 SGHTA, CDR2 FQGTGA. V lost 0 bases, J lost 0 bases, and 12 bases lay in between. V is TRBV7-3 and J is TRBJ2-6, with D maybe TRBD1 (7 bases). The receptor was derived from a woman aged 40-49 years who had been exposed to COVID-19. What was sequenced was PBMCs or T cells enriched from blood (not recorded which). CDR3 nucleotides: TGTGCCAGCAGCTTAACGGGGGGACAGCTCTCTGGGGCCAACGTCCTGACTTTC. Encoded protein: CASSLTGGQLSGANVLTF.